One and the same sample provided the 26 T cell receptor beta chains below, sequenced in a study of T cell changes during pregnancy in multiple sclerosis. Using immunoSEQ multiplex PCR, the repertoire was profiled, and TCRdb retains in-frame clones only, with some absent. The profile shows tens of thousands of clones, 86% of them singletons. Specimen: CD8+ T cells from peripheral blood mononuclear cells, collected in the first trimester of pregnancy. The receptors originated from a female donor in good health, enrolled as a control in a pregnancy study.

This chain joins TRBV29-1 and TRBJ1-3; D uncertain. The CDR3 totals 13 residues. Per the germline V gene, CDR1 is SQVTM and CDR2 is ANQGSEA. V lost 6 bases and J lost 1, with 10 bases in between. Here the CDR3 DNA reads TGCAGCGTGGCGACGGAGTCTGGAAACACCATATATTTT. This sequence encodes CSVATESGNTIYF.

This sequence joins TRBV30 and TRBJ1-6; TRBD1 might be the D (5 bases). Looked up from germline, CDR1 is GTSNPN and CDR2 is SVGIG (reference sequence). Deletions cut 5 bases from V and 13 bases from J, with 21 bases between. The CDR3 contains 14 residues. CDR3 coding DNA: TGTGCCTGGTCGGAGGGGCGGATTAATGTCCCCCTCCACTTT. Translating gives CAWSEGRINVPLHF.

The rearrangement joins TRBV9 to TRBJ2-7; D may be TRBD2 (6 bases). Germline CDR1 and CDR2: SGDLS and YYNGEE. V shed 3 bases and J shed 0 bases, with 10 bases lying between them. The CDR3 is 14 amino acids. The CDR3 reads CASSEGSGSYEQYF. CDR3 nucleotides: TGTGCCAGCAGCGAAGGTAGCGGCTCCTACGAGCAGTACTTC.

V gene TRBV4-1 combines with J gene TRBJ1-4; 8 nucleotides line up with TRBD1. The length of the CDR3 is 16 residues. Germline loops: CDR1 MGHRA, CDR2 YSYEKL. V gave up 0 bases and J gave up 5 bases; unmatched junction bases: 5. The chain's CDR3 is CASSQETGAKNEKLFF. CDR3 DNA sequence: TGCGCCAGCAGCCAAGAGACAGGGGCGAAAAATGAAAAACTGTTTTTT.

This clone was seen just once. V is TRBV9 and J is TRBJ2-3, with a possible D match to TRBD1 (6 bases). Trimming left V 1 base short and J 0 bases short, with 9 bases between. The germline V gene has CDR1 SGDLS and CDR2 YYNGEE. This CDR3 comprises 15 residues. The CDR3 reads CASSVNRASTDTQYF. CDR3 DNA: TGTGCCAGCAGCGTAAACAGGGCTAGCACAGATACGCAGTATTTT. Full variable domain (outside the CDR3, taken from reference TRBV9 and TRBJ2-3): DSGVTQTPKHLITATGQRVTLRCSPRSGDLSVYWYQQSLDQGLQFLIQYYNGEERAKGNILERFSAQQFPDLHSELNLSSLELGDSALYFCASSVNRASTDTQYFGPGTRLTVL.

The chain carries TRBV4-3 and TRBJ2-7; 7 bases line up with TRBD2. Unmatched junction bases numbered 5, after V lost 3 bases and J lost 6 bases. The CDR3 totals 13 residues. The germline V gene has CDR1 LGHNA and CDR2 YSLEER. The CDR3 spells CASSHQRGGEQYF. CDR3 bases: TGCGCCAGCAGCCACCAGCGGGGCGGCGAGCAGTACTTC.

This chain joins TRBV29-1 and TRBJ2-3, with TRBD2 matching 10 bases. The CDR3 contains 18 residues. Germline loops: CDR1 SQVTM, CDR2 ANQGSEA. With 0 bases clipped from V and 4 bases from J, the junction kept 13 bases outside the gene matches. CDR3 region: CSVEDWLAGVPSADTQYF. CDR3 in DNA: TGCAGCGTTGAAGATTGGCTAGCGGGGGTCCCTAGCGCAGATACGCAGTATTTT.

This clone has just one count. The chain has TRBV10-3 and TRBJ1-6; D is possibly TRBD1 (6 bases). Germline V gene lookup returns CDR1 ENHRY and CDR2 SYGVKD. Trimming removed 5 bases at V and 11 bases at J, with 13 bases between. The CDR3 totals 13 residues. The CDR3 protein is CAISTLQGPPLHF. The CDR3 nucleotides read TGTGCCATCAGTACTCTACAGGGTCCACCCCTCCACTTT.

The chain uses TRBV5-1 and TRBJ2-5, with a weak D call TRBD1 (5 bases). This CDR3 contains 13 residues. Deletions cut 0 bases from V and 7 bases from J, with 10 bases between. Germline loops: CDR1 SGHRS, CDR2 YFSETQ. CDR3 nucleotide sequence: TGCGCCAGCAGCTTGGGGGAAGGGGTGACCCAGTACTTC. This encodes CASSLGEGVTQYF. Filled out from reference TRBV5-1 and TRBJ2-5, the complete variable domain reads KAGVTQTPRYLIKTRGQQVTLSCSPISGHRSVSWYQQTPGQGLQFLFEYFSETQRNKGNFPGRFSGRQFSNSRSEMNVSTLELGDSALYLCASSLGEGVTQYFGPGTRLLVL.

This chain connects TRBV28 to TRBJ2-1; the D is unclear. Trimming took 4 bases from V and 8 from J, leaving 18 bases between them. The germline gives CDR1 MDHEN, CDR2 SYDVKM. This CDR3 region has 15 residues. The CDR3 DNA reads TGTGCCAGCAGTTCCACAGAGACACACGTGGATGAGCAGTTCTTC. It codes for CASSSTETHVDEQFF.

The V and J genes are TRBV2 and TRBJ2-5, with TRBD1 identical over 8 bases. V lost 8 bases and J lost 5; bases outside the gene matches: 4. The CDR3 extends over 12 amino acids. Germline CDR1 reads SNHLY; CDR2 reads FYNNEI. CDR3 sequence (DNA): TGTGCCAGCCCAGGGGGCCGGGAGACCCAGTACTTC. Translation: CASPGGRETQYF.

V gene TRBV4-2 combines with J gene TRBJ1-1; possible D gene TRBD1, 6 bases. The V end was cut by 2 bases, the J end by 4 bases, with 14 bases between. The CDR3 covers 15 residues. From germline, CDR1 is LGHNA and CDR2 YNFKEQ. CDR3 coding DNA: TGTGCCAGCAGCCAACTACAGGGAATCGGCACTGAAGCTTTCTTT. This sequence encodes CASSQLQGIGTEAFF.

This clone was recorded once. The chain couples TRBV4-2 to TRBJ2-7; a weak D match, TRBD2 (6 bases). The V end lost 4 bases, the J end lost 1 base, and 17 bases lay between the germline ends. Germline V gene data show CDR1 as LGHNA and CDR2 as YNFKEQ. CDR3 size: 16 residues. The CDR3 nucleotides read TGTGCCAGCAGCCTCGTCGGGGACGCGGGATCCTACGAGCAGTACTTC. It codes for CASSLVGDAGSYEQYF.

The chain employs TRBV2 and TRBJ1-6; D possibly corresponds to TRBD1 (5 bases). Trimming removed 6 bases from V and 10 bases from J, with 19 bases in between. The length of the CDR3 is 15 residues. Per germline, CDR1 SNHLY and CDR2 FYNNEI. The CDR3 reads CASSPGGRLSSPLHF. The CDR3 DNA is TGTGCCAGCAGCCCTGGGGGGAGGCTTAGCTCACCCCTCCACTTT.

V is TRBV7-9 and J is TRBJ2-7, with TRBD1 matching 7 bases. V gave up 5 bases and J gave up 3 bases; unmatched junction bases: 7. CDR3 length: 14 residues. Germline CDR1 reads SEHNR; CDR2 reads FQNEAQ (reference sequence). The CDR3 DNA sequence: TGTGCCAGCAGCCAACAGGGACAGTTCTACGAGCAGTACTTC. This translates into CASSQQGQFYEQYF.

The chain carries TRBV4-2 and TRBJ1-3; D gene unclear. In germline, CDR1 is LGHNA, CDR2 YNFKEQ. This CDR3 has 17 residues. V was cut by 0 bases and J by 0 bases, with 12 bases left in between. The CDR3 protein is CASSQEAVGFSGNTIYF. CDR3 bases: TGTGCCAGCAGCCAAGAAGCGGTGGGCTTCTCTGGAAACACCATATATTTT.

CDR3 amino acids: CASSRLQGRWHTEAFF. DNA of the CDR3: TGTGCCAGCAGCCGATTACAGGGGAGGTGGCACACTGAAGCTTTCTTT. The V and J genes are TRBV14 and TRBJ1-1; 7 bases align to TRBD1. CDR3 length: 16 residues. The germline CDR1 and CDR2 sequences are SGHDN and FVKESK. Unmatched junction bases numbered 11, after V lost 4 bases and J lost 3 bases.

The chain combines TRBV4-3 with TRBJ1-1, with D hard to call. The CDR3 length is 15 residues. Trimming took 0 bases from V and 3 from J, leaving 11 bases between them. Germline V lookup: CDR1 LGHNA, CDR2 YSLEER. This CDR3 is CASSQDTSVDTEAFF. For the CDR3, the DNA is TGCGCCAGCAGCCAAGATACGTCTGTAGACACTGAAGCTTTCTTT.

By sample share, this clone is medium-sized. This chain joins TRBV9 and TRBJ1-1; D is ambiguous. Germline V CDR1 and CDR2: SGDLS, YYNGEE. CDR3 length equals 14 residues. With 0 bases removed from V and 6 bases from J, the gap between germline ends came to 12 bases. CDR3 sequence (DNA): TGTGCCAGCAGCGTAGTGGCGGGGAGTCCTGAAGCTTTCTTT. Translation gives CASSVVAGSPEAFF.

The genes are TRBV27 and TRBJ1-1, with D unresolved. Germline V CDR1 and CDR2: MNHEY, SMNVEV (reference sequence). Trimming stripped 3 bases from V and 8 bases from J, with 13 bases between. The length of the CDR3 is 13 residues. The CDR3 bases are TGTGCCAGCAGTTTGGTTTGGGAGTCCGAAGCTTTCTTT. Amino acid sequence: CASSLVWESEAFF.

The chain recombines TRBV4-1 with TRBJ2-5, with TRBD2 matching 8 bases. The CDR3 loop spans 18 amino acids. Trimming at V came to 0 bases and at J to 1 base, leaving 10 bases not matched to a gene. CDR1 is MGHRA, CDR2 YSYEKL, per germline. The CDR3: CASSQEFLRGGPQETQYF. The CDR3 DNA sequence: TGCGCCAGCAGCCAAGAATTTCTACGGGGGGGACCCCAAGAGACCCAGTACTTC.

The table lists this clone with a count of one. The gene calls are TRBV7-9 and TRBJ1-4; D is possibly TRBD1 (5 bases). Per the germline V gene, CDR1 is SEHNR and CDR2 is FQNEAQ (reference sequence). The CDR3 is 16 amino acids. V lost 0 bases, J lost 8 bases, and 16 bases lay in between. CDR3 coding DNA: TGTGCCAGCAGCTTAGCTAGGAGGGGAGAGAAAGAAAAACTGTTTTTT. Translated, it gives CASSLARRGEKEKLFF. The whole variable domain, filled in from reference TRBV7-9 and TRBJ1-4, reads DTGVSQNPRHKITKRGQNVTFRCDPISEHNRLYWYRQTLGQGPEFLTYFQNEAQLEKSRLLSDRFSAERPKGSFSTLEIQRTEQGDSAMYLCASSLARRGEKEKLFFGSGTQLSVL.

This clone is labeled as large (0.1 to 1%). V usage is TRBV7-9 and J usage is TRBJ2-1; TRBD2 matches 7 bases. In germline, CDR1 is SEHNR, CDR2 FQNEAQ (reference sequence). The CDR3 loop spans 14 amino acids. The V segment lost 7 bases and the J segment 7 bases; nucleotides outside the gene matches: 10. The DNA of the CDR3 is TGTGCCAGCAAAGAGGCGGGGGTAGCAAATGAGCAGTTCTTC. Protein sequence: CASKEAGVANEQFF.

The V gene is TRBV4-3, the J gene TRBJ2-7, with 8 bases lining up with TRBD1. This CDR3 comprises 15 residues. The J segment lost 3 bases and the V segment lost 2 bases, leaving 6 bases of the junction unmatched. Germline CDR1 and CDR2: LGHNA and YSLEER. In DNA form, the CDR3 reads TGCGCCAGCAGCCAATCCGGGACAGGTGTCTACGAGCAGTACTTC. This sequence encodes CASSQSGTGVYEQYF.

The CDR3 reads CAVGSGSTDTQYF. CDR3 coding DNA: TGTGCCGTCGGCTCAGGGTCCACAGATACGCAGTATTTT. The chain combines TRBV7-9 with TRBJ2-3, with D possibly matching TRBD1 (5 bases). Trimming removed 11 bases at V and 2 bases at J, with 14 bases between. The V gene's germline CDR1 is SEHNR and CDR2 FQNEAQ (reference sequence). This CDR3 spans 13 amino acids.

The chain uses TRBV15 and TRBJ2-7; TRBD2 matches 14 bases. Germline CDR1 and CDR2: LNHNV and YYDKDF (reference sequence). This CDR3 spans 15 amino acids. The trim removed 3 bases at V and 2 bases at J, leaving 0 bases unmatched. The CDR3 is CATSRGLAGAYEQYF. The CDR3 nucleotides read TGTGCCACCAGCAGGGGACTAGCGGGGGCCTACGAGCAGTACTTC.